Sequencing of this T cell receptor (beta chain) was carried out in a study of T cell repertoires in cytomegalovirus infection. TCRdb reprocessed the reads with MiXCR, giving one entry per CDR3 protein. This sample carries about 260,000 distinct CDR3 sequences, around 13% of them seen once, and the ten largest clones take around 8.1%. This clonotype was seen a handful of times. This CDR3 has 15 amino acids. Germline V gene data show CDR1 as DFQATT and CDR2 as SNEGSKA (reference sequence). Between the trimmed V and J ends, which lost 0 bases and 2 bases, there was a span of 13 bases. The origin of this receptor is a human donor in good health (CMV status not recorded). Some clones in this sample may be carry-over from other donors' samples. The sequencing input was PBMCs. V and J are TRBV20-1 and TRBJ2-5; D not resolved. The CDR3 coding sequence is TGCAGTGCTAGAGATCGACGGCTTCCACAAGAGACCCAGTACTTC. It codes for CSARDRRLPQETQYF.